The 20 T cell receptor beta chains below come from one sample, sequenced in a study of CD8 T cells in ankylosing spondylitis (dated by TCRdb to about 2017). The library came from 5' RACE. The sequencer listed for this sample is Illumina HiSeq 2500. The raw public data were reprocessed by TCRdb itself: fastp quality trimming at Q25, MiXCR clonotype calling, in-frame beta chains only. Each entry is one CDR3 protein sequence, shown with its most common DNA and genes. In all, the sample holds more than 150,000 distinct CDR3 sequences, and about 9.9% of those were seen once. About 29% of the sample is held by the ten biggest clonotypes. Input material: blood, either unsorted or a sorted T cell fraction (not recorded which). The source of these receptors is a male donor with ankylosing spondylitis or in good health (not recorded which).

This clonotype appeared many times. This chain links TRBV25-1 with TRBJ2-7, with TRBD2 as a possible D gene (6 bases). Between the trimmed V and J ends, which lost 8 bases and 3 bases, there was a span of 23 bases. This CDR3 contains 16 residues. Germline CDR1 reads MGHDK; CDR2 reads SYGVNS. CDR3 DNA sequence: TGTGCCAGCTCGGAGGAATTAGGCGGGGTCGACTACGAGCAGTACTTC. As protein: CASSEELGGVDYEQYF.

At least ten counts were recorded for this clonotype. The chain joins TRBV10-1 to TRBJ1-5; the D is unclear. The germline CDR1 and CDR2 sequences are WNHNN and SYGVQD (reference sequence). The CDR3 extends over 14 amino acids. V was shortened by 2 bases and J by 2 bases, with 7 bases between the two germline ends. The CDR3 region is CASSEGLGNQPQHF. DNA for the CDR3: TGCGCCAGCAGTGAGGGCTTGGGCAATCAGCCCCAGCATTTT.

The V and J genes are TRBV30 and TRBJ1-2; possible D gene TRBD1, 5 bases. This CDR3 has 15 amino acids. From germline, CDR1 is GTSNPN and CDR2 SVGIG (reference sequence). V gave up 4 bases and J gave up 4 bases, with 19 bases separating them. CDR3 bases: TGTGCCTGGATGCGAACCAGGGCGTTCAGCTATGGCTACACCTTC. Residues: CAWMRTRAFSYGYTF.

This clonotype appeared a few times. The J gene is TRBJ2-5, the V gene TRBV27; possibly TRBD1 for D (5 bases). Trimming removed 2 bases at V and 8 bases at J, with 15 bases between. The CDR3 contains 14 residues. From germline, CDR1 is MNHEY and CDR2 SMNVEV (reference sequence). CDR3 sequence: CASSLLPGLNTQYF. The CDR3 nucleotides are TGTGCCAGCAGTTTACTTCCAGGGCTAAATACCCAGTACTTC.

This clonotype has at least ten counts. The chain carries TRBV5-1 and TRBJ2-2; D perhaps matches TRBD1 (5 bases). The CDR3 is made up of 15 amino acids. Germline values: CDR1 SGHRS, CDR2 YFSETQ. V was shortened by 2 bases and J by 2 bases, with 10 bases between the two germline ends. The CDR3 nucleotides are TGCGCCAGCAGCTTAAGGACATCTAACACCGGGGAGCTGTTTTTT. Translated: CASSLRTSNTGELFF.

This clonotype was seen at least ten times. The V call is TRBV4-3, the J call TRBJ2-2, with D hard to call. Looked up from germline, CDR1 is LGHNA and CDR2 is YSLEER. The CDR3 covers 14 residues. V lost 0 bases to trimming and J lost 6 bases, with 8 bases between them. The DNA of the CDR3 is TGCGCCAGCAGCCAAGACCTAGTACCCGGGGAGCTGTTTTTT. Amino acid sequence: CASSQDLVPGELFF.

This clonotype was counted ten times or more. The CDR3 reads CASSLVAATDTQYF. The CDR3 nucleotides are TGTGCCAGCAGCTTGGTCGCTGCCACAGATACGCAGTATTTT. This sequence joins TRBV5-6 and TRBJ2-3; D is unclear. CDR3 length: 14 amino acids. V lost 0 bases and J 2 bases, leaving 7 bases between the germline ends. Germline-derived CDR1 and CDR2 are SGHDT and YYEEEE.

The sample holds many counts of this clonotype. The CDR3 region has the DNA TGTGCCAGCAGCGTAGACCGTACCGGGGAGCTGTTTTTT. This codes for CASSVDRTGELFF. The rearrangement links TRBV7-7 to TRBJ2-2; D ambiguous. Germline loops: CDR1 SSHAT, CDR2 FNYEAQ (reference sequence). CDR3 length: 13 residues. V gave up 5 bases and J gave up 5 bases, with 9 bases separating them.

The J gene is TRBJ2-7, the V gene TRBV5-1; no reliable D call. Germline CDR1 and CDR2: SGHRS and YFSETQ. Deletions cut 2 bases from V and 12 bases from J, with 12 bases between. The CDR3 spans 11 residues. The CDR3 region is CASSFPTAVYF. The CDR3 DNA reads TGCGCCAGCAGCTTTCCGACGGCCGTGTACTTC.

This clonotype was picked up many times. The rearrangement uses TRBV5-1 and TRBJ2-7; D unclear. The germline V gene encodes CDR1 SGHRS and CDR2 YFSETQ. The CDR3 is 13 amino acids. Trimming took 0 bases from V and 2 from J, leaving 6 bases between them. CDR3 nucleotides: TGCGCCAGCAGCTTGGCTGGAACCTACGAGCAGTACTTC. It is translated as CASSLAGTYEQYF.

The rearrangement uses TRBV7-9 and TRBJ2-5; D possibly corresponds to TRBD1 (7 bases). The germline CDR1 and CDR2 sequences are SEHNR and FQNEAQ (reference sequence). The CDR3 spans 13 residues. V was cut by 1 base and J by 7 bases, with 10 bases left in between. This chain's CDR3 is CASSLEQGGTQYF. CDR3 bases: TGTGCCAGCAGCTTAGAGCAGGGGGGGACCCAGTACTTC.

This clonotype was counted at least ten times. The gene calls are TRBV5-1 and TRBJ2-2; the D is unclear. V dropped 0 bases and J dropped 3 bases, with 9 bases sitting between them. The CDR3 covers 15 residues. Germline V gene sequence: CDR1 SGHRS, CDR2 YFSETQ. DNA for the CDR3: TGCGCCAGCAGCTTGGCAGGTTCCCACACCGGGGAGCTGTTTTTT. Translating gives CASSLAGSHTGELFF.

This clonotype was picked up many times. The rearrangement links TRBV5-1 to TRBJ2-5; 9 bases line up with TRBD1. Germline V gene sequence: CDR1 SGHRS, CDR2 YFSETQ. Trimming took 2 bases from V and 1 from J; bases not matched to a gene: 3. The CDR3 runs to 15 residues. The CDR3 DNA sequence: TGCGCCAGCAGCTTAAGGGGACAGGGCCAAGAGACCCAGTACTTC. Translated: CASSLRGQGQETQYF.

This clonotype was recorded at least ten times. One junction end does not reproduce the germline sequence, and a read error may be involved. V gene TRBV20-1 combines with J gene TRBJ2-1; 11 positions agree with TRBD2. Germline CDR1 reads DFQATT; CDR2 reads SNEGSKA (reference sequence). The CDR3 loop spans 17 amino acids. The CDR3 loop is CCARSLAGGERYNEQFF. CDR3 coding DNA: TGCTGTGCTAGATCTCTAGCGGGAGGAGAGAGGTACAATGAGCAGTTCTTC.

Note on this clonotype: A much bigger clone sits one base away, suggesting this may be a read error. This chain uses TRBV2 with TRBJ1-6; tentatively, D is TRBD1 (6 bases). There are 13 residues in the CDR3. V was cut by 6 bases and J by 5 bases, with 8 bases left in between. Germline V gene lookup returns CDR1 SNHLY and CDR2 FYNNEI. The CDR3 nucleotides read TGTGCCAGCAGGGACAGCGATAATTCACCCCTCCACTTT. Translation gives CASRDSDNSPLHF.

In its sample, this clonotype was seen many times. This chain uses TRBV6-5 with TRBJ2-1; a weak D match, TRBD2 (6 bases). The V and J ends lost 2 bases and 8 bases respectively, with 13 bases between them. CDR3 length: 14 residues. Per the germline V gene, CDR1 is MNHEY and CDR2 is SVGAGI. The CDR3 loop is CASSYDGSRDEQFF. The CDR3 region has the DNA TGTGCCAGCAGTTACGACGGGAGTCGGGATGAGCAGTTCTTC.

This clonotype was counted at least ten times. The chain recombines TRBV6-1 with TRBJ2-5; 10 bases are a match to TRBD2. Germline V lookup: CDR1 MNHNS, CDR2 SASEGT. The junction had 2 bases not matched to a gene; V was cut back by 7 bases and J by 3 bases. The CDR3 totals 13 residues. This chain's CDR3 is CASNLAGEETQYF. The CDR3, as DNA: TGTGCCAGCAATCTAGCGGGGGAAGAGACCCAGTACTTC.

This chain joins TRBV7-9 and TRBJ2-1, with 7 bases identical to TRBD1. Per germline, CDR1 SEHNR and CDR2 FQNEAQ (reference sequence). Losses at the gene ends were 5 bases for V and 2 bases for J; bases not matched to a gene: 3. The CDR3 is 14 amino acids. The CDR3 nucleotides read TGTGCCAGCAGCGTTGGGACAGCCTACAATGAGCAGTTCTTC. It encodes CASSVGTAYNEQFF. The complete variable domain, with remaining parts taken from reference TRBV7-9 and TRBJ2-1, reads DTGVSQNPRHKITKRGQNVTFRCDPISEHNRLYWYRQTLGQGPEFLTYFQNEAQLEKSRLLSDRFSAERPKGSFSTLEIQRTEQGDSAMYLCASSVGTAYNEQFFGPGTRLTVL.

This clonotype was detected ten times or more. The rearrangement uses TRBV12-3 or TRBV12-4 and TRBJ1-1, with 9 bases aligning to TRBD1. The V gene end was trimmed by 6 bases and the J gene end by 2 bases; junction bases not matched to a gene: 10. The CDR3 contains 16 residues. DNA for the CDR3: TGTGCCAGCAGCCGAGGAACAGGGGGCGTTAACACTGAAGCTTTCTTT. Amino acids: CASSRGTGGVNTEAFF.

This clonotype showed up just a few times. The chain links TRBV28 to TRBJ2-1; D gene uncertain. CDR1 and CDR2 (germline): MDHEN, SYDVKM. V dropped 5 bases and J dropped 0 bases, with 14 bases sitting between them. CDR3 length: 16 amino acids. The CDR3 is CASSVQVPLSYNEQFF. The CDR3 nucleotides are TGTGCCAGCAGTGTGCAGGTCCCCCTCTCCTACAATGAGCAGTTCTTC.